In its sample, the clone carrying this TCR beta chain was seen many times. This sample stems from a study of neurological immune-mediated disorders. The authors produced cDNA by 5'RACE using 10-nucleotide random UMIs. Each sequencing run yielded over 170 million TCR-beta sequences from 15-18 subjects. One entry per CDR3 protein, called by TCRdb with MiXCR from the 5' RACE reads. The sample yields tens of thousands of distinct CDR3 sequences, about 10% seen once. Time point indicated: longitudinal time-point 2. 2 million PBMCs stored at -80 C were the source of the unsorted libraries. The sample consisted of PBMCs. The receptor's source is a man aged 30-40 years in good health.

The chain's CDR3 is CASSSFLRDNLFF. In nucleotides, the CDR3 is TGTGCCAGCAGTTCATTCCTCCGGGACAACCTGTTCTTC. This chain uses TRBV7-2 with TRBJ2-1; perhaps TRBD1 as D (6 bases). The V and J ends lost 6 bases and 15 bases respectively, with 21 bases between them. Germline assignment: CDR1 SGHTA and CDR2 FQGNSA. The CDR3 covers 13 residues.